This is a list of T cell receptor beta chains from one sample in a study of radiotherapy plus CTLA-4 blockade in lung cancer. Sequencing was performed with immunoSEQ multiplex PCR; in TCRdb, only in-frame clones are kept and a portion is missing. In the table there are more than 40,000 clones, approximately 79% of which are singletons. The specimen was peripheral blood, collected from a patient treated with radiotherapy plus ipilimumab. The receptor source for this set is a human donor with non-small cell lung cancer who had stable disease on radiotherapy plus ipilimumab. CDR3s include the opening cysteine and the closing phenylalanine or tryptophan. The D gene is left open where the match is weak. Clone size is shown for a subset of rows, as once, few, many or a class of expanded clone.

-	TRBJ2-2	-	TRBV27	CASSLWEKGELFF	TGTGCCAGCAGTTTATGGGAGAAAGGGGAGCTGTTTTTT
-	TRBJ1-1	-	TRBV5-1	CASSLSGSFEAFF	TGCGCCAGCAGCTTGTCAGGGTCCTTTGAAGCTTTCTTT
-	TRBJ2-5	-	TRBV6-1	CASALGLFGQETQYF	TGTGCCAGCGCGTTGGGACTGTTTGGCCAAGAGACCCAGTACTTC
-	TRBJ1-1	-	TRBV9	CASSAKDRGTSTEAFF	TGTGCCAGCAGCGCCAAAGACAGAGGGACGAGCACTGAAGCTTTCTTT
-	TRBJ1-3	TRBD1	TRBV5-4	CASSPGGKGSGNTIYF	TGTGCCAGCAGCCCAGGGGGGAAAGGCTCTGGAAACACCATATATTTT
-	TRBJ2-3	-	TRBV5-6	CASSSRLTDTQYF	TGTGCCAGCAGCTCCCGTTTGACAGATACGCAGTATTTT
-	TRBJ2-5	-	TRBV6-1	CASSEPFQETQYF	TGTGCCAGCAGTGAACCCTTCCAAGAGACCCAGTACTTC
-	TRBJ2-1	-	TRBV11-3	CASSLERGAGYEQFF	TGTGCCAGCAGCTTAGAGAGGGGCGCGGGTTATGAGCAGTTCTTC
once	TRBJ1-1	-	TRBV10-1	CASREGRKDTEAFF	TGCGCCAGCAGAGAGGGTCGAAAGGACACTGAAGCTTTCTTT
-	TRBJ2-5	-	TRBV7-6	CASSLAFREAETQYF	TGTGCCAGCAGCTTAGCTTTCAGGGAGGCGGAGACCCAGTACTTC
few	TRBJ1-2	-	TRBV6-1	CASSLDRTDNYGYTF	TGTGCCAGCAGTTTAGACAGGACCGATAACTATGGCTACACCTTC
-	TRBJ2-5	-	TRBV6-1	CASTKLSQGQTQYF	TGTGCCAGCACCAAACTCAGTCAGGGGCAGACCCAGTACTTC
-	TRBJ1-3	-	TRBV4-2	CASSQDATGNTIYF	TGTGCCAGCAGCCAAGATGCGACTGGAAACACCATATATTTT
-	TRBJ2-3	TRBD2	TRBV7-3	CASSSLAGGPSGADTQYF	TGTGCCAGCAGCTCACTAGCGGGGGGGCCCTCTGGAGCAGATACGCAGTATTTT
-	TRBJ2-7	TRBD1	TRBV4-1	CASSLVTGGGNEQYF	TGCGCCAGCAGCCTAGTAACAGGGGGCGGGAACGAGCAGTACTTC
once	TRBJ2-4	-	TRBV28	CASSPPGSLAKNIQYF	TGTGCCAGCAGTCCCCCCGGATCTCTAGCCAAAAACATTCAGTACTTC
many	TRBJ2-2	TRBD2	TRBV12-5	CASGLPSRSGGNTGELFF	TGTGCTAGTGGTTTGCCGAGCCGTAGCGGGGGGAACACCGGGGAGCTGTTTTTT
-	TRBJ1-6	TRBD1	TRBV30	CAWMVGQRVSPLHF	TGTGCCTGGATGGTGGGACAGCGAGTTTCACCCCTCCACTTT
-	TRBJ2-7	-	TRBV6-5	CASTFDALSEQYF	TGTGCCAGCACCTTTGACGCTCTAAGCGAGCAGTACTTC
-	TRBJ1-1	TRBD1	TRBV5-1	CASSTGQGGLNTEAFF	TGCGCCAGCAGCACAGGACAGGGAGGTCTGAACACTGAAGCTTTCTTT
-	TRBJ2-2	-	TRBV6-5	CASSYLDSRNTGELFF	TGTGCCAGCAGTTACTTAGACAGCCGGAACACCGGGGAACTGTTTTTT
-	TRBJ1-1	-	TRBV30	CAWSVTSTGWNEAFF	TGTGCCTGGAGTGTAACCTCCACAGGGTGGAATGAAGCTTTCTTT
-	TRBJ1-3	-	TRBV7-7	CASSSTEIFSGNTIYF	TGTGCCAGCAGCTCAACAGAGATTTTCTCTGGAAACACCATATATTTT
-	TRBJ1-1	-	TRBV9	CASSVLSDMNTEAFF	TGTGCCAGCAGCGTTCTTTCAGATATGAACACTGAAGCTTTCTTT
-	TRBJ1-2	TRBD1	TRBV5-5	CASSFRTGYGYTF	TGTGCCAGCAGCTTCAGGACAGGGTATGGCTACACCTTC
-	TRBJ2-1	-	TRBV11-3	CASSLDIGAGEQFF	TGTGCCAGCAGCTTAGATATCGGAGCAGGTGAGCAGTTCTTC
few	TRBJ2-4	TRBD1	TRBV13	CSSIPGTEKNIQYF	TGTTCCAGCATCCCCGGGACAGAAAAAAACATTCAGTACTTC
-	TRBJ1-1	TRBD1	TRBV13	CASRLQGAKDTEAFF	TGTGCCAGCAGATTACAGGGGGCTAAAGACACTGAAGCTTTCTTT
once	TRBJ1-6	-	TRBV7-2	CASSLISTGTNSPLHF	TGTGCCAGCAGCTTAATCTCAACAGGGACCAATTCACCCCTCCACTTT
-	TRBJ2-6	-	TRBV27	CASSLEGEISGANVLTF	TGTGCCAGCAGTCTCGAGGGGGAGATCTCTGGGGCCAACGTCCTGACTTTC
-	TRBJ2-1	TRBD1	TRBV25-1	CASSETGVSYNEQFF	TGTGCCAGCAGTGAGACAGGGGTCTCCTACAATGAGCAGTTCTTC
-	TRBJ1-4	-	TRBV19	CAAGQYFEKLFF	TGTGCCGCCGGACAGTACTTTGAAAAACTGTTTTTT
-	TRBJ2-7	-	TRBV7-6	CASSVDSPYEQYF	TGTGCCAGCAGCGTAGACAGCCCCTACGAGCAGTACTTC
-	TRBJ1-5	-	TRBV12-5	CASGLGVGVNQPQHF	TGTGCTAGTGGTTTGGGCGTAGGGGTTAATCAGCCCCAGCATTTT
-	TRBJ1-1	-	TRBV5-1	CASSLDTEAFF	TGCGCCAGCAGCCTGGACACTGAAGCTTTCTTT
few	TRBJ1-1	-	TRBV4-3	CASSLGGNTEAFF	TGCGCCAGCAGCCTCGGTGGAAACACTGAAGCTTTCTTT
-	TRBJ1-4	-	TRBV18	CASSPAATNEKLFF	TGTGCCAGCTCCCCGGCAGCAACTAATGAAAAACTGTTTTTT
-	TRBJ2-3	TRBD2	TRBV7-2	CASSLARGGTDTQYF	TGTGCCAGCAGCTTAGCGCGGGGGGGCACAGATACGCAGTATTTT
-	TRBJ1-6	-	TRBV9	CASSPSLGGNSPLHF	TGTGCCAGCAGCCCATCATTGGGGGGCAATTCACCCCTCCACTTT
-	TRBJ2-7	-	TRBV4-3	CASSQDRQDSSYEQYF	TGCGCCAGCAGCCAAGATCGGCAGGACAGCTCCTACGAGCAGTACTTC
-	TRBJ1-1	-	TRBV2	CASGGTGNTEAFF	TGTGCCAGCGGAGGGACGGGGAACACTGAAGCTTTCTTT
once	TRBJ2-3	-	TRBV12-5	CASGLFDTQYF	TGTGCTAGTGGTTTGTTCGATACGCAGTATTTT
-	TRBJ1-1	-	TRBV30	CAWSPPTEAFF	TGTGCCTGGAGCCCACCCACTGAAGCTTTCTTT
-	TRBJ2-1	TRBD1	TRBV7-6	CASSPISRGPLDEQFF	TGTGCCAGCAGTCCCATAAGCAGGGGGCCTCTGGATGAGCAGTTCTTC
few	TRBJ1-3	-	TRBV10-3	CAISIPSGNTIYF	TGTGCCATCAGCATACCCTCTGGAAACACCATATATTTT
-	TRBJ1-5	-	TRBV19	CATNEASNQPQHF	TGTGCCACTAATGAAGCTTCCAATCAGCCCCAGCATTTT
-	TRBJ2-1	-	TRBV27	CASSYGGYNEQFF	TGTGCCAGCAGTTATGGGGGGTACAATGAGCAGTTCTTC
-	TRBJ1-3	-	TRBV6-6	CASRKQGSGNTIYF	TGTGCCAGCAGAAAACAGGGCTCTGGAAACACCATATATTTT
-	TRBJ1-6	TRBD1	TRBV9	CASSGDREESPLHF	TGTGCCAGCAGCGGGGACAGGGAAGAATCACCCCTCCACTTT
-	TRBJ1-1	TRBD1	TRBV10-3	CAIDRGWNTEAFF	TGTGCCATCGACAGGGGGTGGAACACTGAAGCTTTCTTT